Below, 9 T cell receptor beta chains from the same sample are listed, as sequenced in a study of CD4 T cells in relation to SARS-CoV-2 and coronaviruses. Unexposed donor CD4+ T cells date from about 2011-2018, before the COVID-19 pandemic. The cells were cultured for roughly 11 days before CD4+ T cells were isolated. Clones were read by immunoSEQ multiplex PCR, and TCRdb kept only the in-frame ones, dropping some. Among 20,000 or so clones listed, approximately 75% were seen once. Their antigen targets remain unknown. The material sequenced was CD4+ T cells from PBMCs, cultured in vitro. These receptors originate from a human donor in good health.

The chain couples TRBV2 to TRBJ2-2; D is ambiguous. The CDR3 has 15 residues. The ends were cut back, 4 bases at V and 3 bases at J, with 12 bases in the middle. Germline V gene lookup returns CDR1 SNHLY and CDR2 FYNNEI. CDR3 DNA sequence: TGTGCCAGCAGTGGCTCCGGGTTTGACACCGGGGAGCTGTTTTTT. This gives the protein CASSGSGFDTGELFF.

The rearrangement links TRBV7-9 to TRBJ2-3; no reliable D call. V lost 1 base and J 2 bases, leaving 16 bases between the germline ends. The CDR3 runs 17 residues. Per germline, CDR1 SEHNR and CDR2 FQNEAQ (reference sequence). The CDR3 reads CASSLGLWLQDTDTQYF. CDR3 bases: TGTGCCAGCAGCTTAGGATTGTGGCTCCAAGACACAGATACGCAGTATTTT.

Written as DNA, the CDR3 is TGTGCCAGCAGCTCGGGGACAGGGGGCTTCTACGAGCAGTACTTC. Protein product: CASSSGTGGFYEQYF. The chain links TRBV9 to TRBJ2-7; 12 bases fit TRBD1. The CDR3 extends over 15 amino acids. V trimming: 4 bases; J trimming: 3 bases; junction bases outside the gene matches: 5. Germline V gene sequence: CDR1 SGDLS, CDR2 YYNGEE.

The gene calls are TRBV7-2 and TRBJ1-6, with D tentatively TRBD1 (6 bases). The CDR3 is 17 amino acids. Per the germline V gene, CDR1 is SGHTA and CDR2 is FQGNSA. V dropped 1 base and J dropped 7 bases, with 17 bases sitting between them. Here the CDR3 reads CASSLVYGGGRNSPLHF. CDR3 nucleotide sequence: TGTGCCAGCAGCTTAGTCTACGGGGGCGGCCGCAATTCACCCCTCCACTTT.

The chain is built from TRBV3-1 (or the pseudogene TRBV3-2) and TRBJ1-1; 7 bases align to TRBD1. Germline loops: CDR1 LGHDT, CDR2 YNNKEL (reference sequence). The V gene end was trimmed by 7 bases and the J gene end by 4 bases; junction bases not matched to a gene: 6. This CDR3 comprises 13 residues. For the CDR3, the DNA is TGTGCCAGCACACAAGGGACAGCCACTGAAGCTTTCTTT. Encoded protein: CASTQGTATEAFF.

The CDR3 here is CASSRQGAGTNEKLFF. The CDR3 bases are TGTGCCAGCAGCCGACAGGGGGCTGGTACTAATGAAAAACTGTTTTTT. This chain joins TRBV3-1 (or the pseudogene TRBV3-2) and TRBJ1-4, with 10 bases matching TRBD1. Germline V gene sequence: CDR1 LGHDT, CDR2 YNNKEL (reference sequence). V trimming: 4 bases; J trimming: 2 bases; junction bases outside the gene matches: 4. The CDR3 totals 16 residues.

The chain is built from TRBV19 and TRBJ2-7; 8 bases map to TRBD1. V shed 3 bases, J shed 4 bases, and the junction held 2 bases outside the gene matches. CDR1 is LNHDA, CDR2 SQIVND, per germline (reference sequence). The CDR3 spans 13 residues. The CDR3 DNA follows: TGTGCCAGTAGTATCGGACAGGGATACGAGCAGTACTTC. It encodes CASSIGQGYEQYF.

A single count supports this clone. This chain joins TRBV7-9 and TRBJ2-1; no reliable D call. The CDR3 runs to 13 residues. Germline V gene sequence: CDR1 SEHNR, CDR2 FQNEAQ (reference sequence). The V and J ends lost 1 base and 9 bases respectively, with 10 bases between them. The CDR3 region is CASSLERSGEQFF. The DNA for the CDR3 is TGTGCCAGCAGCTTAGAGCGTAGTGGTGAGCAGTTCTTC.

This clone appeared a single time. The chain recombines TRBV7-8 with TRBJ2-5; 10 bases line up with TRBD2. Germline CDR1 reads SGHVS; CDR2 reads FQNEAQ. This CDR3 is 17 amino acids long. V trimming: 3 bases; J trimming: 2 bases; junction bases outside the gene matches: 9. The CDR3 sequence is CASSLGLLAGPQETQYF. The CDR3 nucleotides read TGTGCCAGCAGCTTGGGGTTACTAGCGGGGCCACAAGAGACCCAGTACTTC.